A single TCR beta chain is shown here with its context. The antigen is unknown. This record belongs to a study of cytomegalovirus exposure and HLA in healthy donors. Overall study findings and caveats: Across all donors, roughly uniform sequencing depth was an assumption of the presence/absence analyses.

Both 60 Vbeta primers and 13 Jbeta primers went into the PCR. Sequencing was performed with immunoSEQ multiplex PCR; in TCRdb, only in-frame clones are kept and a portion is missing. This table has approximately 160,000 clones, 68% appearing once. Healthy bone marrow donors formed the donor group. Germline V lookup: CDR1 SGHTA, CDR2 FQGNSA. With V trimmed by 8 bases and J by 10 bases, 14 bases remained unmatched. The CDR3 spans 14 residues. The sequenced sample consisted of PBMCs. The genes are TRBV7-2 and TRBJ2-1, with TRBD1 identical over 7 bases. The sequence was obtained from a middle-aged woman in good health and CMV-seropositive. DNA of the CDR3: TGTGCCAGCGGAACGACAGGGACGCGGCAGGAGCAGTTCTTC. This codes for CASGTTGTRQEQFF. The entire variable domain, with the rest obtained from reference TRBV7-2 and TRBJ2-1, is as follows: GAGVSQSPSNKVTEKGKDVELRCDPISGHTALYWYRQSLGQGLEFLIYFQGNSAPDKSGLPSDRFSAERTGGSVSTLTIQRTQQEDSAVYLCASGTTGTRQEQFFGPGTRLTVL.